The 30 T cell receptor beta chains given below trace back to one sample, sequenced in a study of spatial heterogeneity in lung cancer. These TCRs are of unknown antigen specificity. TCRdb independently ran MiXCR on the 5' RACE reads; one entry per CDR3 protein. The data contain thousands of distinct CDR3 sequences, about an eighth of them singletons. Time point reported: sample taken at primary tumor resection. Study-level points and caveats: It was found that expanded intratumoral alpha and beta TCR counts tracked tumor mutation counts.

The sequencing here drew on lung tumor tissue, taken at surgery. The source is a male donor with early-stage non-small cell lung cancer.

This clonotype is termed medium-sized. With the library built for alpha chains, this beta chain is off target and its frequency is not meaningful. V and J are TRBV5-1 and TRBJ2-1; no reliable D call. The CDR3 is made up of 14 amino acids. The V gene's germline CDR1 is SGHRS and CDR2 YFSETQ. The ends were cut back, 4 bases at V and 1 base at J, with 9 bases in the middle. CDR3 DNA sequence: TGCGCCAGCAGCATGCATGGGTCCTACAATGAGCAGTTCTTC. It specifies CASSMHGSYNEQFF.

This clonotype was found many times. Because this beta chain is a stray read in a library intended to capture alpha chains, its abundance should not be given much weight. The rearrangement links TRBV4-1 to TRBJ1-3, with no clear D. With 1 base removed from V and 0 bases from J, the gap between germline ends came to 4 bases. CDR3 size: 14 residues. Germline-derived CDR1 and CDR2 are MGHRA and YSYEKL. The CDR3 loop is CASSQVFSGNTIYF. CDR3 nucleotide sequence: TGCGCCAGCAGCCAAGTATTCTCTGGAAACACCATATATTTT.

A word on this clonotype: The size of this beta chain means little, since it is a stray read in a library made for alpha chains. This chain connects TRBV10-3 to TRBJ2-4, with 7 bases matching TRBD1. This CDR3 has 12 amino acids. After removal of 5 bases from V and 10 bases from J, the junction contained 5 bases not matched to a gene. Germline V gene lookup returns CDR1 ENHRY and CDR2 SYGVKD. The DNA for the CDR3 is TGTGCCATCAGTACCGACAGGGAGATTCAGTACTTC. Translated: CAISTDREIQYF.

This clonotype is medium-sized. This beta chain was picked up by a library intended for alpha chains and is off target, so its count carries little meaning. CDR3 sequence (DNA): TGCAGTTCGAAGGCCCTCTACCCTGAAGCTTTCTTT. This sequence encodes CSSKALYPEAFF. The rearrangement joins TRBV20-1 to TRBJ1-1; unclear D gene. CDR1 and CDR2 (germline): DFQATT, SNEGSKA (reference sequence). CDR3 length equals 12 residues. V lost 8 bases, J lost 6 bases, and 16 bases lay in between.

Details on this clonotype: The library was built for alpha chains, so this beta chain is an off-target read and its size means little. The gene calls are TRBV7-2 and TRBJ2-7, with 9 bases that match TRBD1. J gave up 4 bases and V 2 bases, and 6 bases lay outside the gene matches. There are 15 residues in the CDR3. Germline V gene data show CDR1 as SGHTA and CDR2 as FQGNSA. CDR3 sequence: CASSLKGQGAYEQYF. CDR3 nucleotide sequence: TGTGCCAGCAGCTTAAAGGGACAGGGAGCATACGAGCAGTACTTC.

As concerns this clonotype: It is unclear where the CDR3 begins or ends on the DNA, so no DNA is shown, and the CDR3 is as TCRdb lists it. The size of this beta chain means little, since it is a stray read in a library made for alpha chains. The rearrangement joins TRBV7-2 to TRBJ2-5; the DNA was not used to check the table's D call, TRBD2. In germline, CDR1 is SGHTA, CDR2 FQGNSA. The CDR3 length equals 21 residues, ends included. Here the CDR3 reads CASSFYICSARVTGGGETQYF.

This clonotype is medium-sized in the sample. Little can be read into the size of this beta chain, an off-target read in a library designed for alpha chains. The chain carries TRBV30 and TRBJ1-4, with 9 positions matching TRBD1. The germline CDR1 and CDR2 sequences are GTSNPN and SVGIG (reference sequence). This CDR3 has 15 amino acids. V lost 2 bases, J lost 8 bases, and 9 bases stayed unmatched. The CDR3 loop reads CAWSTWTGEYEKLFF. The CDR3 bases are TGTGCCTGGAGTACCTGGACAGGGGAATACGAAAAACTGTTTTTT. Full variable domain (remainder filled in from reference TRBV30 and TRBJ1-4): SQTIHQWPATLVQPVGSPLSLECTVEGTSNPNLYWYRQAAGRGLQLLFYSVGIGQISSEVPQNLSASRPQDRQFILSSKKLLLSDSGFYLCAWSTWTGEYEKLFFGSGTQLSVL.

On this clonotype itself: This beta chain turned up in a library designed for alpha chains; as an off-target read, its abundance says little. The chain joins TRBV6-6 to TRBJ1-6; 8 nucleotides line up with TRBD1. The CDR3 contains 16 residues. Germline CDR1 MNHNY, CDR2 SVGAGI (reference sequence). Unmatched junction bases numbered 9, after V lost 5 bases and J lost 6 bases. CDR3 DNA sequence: TGTGCCAGCAGTCCTCCCCGGCAGGGGGCTAATTCACCCCTCCACTTT. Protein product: CASSPPRQGANSPLHF.

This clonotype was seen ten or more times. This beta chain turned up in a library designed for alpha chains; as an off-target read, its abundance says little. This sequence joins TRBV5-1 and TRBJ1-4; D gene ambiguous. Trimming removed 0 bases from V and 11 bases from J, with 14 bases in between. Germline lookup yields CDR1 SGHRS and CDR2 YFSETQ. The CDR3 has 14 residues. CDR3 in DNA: TGCGCCAGCAGCTTGGAACCCTCAGAGCGGAAACTGTTTTTT. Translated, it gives CASSLEPSERKLFF.

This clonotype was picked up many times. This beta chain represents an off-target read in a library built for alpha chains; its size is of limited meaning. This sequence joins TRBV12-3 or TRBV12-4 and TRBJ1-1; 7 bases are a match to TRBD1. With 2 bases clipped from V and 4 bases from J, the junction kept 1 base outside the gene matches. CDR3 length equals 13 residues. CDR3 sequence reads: CASSLYRGTEAFF. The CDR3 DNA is TGTGCCAGCAGTTTATACAGGGGCACTGAAGCTTTCTTT.

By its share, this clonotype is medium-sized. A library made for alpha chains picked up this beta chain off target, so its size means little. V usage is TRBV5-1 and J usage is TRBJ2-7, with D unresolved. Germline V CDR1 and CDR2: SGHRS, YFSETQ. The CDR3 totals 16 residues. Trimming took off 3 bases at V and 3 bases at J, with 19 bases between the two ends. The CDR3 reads CASSSNPGDHLYEQYF. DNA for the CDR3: TGCGCCAGCAGCTCCAACCCCGGAGACCATCTCTACGAGCAGTACTTC. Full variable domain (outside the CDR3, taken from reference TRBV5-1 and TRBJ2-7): KAGVTQTPRYLIKTRGQQVTLSCSPISGHRSVSWYQQTPGQGLQFLFEYFSETQRNKGNFPGRFSGRQFSNSRSEMNVSTLELGDSALYLCASSSNPGDHLYEQYFGPGTRLTVT.

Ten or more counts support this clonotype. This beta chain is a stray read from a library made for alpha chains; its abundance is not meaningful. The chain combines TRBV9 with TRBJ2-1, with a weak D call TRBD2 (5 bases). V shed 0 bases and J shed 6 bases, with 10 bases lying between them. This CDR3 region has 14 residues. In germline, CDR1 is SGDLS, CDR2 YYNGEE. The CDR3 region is CASSVEGSSNEQFF. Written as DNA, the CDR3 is TGTGCCAGCAGCGTAGAAGGGAGTAGCAATGAGCAGTTCTTC.

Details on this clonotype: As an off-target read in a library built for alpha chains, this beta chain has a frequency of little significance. The CDR3 DNA is TGCAGTGCTAGACTAGCGGGAGTAGGGGAGCAGTTCTTC. Translated, it gives CSARLAGVGEQFF. The V call is TRBV20-1, the J call TRBJ2-1; TRBD2 agrees at 10 bases. Trimming at V came to 2 bases and at J to 10 bases, leaving 5 bases not matched to a gene. In germline, CDR1 is DFQATT, CDR2 SNEGSKA (reference sequence). The CDR3 is 13 residues long.

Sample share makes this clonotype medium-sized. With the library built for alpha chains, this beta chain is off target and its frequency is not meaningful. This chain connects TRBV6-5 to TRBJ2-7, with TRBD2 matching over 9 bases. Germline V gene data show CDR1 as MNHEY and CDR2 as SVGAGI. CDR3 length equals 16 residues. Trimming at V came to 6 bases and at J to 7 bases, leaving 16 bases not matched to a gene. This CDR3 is CASSRMGTSYPLEQYF. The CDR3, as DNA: TGTGCCAGCAGCCGCATGGGGACTAGCTATCCTCTGGAGCAGTACTTC.

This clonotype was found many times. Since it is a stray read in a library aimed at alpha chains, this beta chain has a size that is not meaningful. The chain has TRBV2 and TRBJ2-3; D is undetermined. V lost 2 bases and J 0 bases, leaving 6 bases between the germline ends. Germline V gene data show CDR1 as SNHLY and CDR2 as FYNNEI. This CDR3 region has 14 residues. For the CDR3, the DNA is TGTGCCAGCAGTGAACAGATTAGCACAGATACGCAGTATTTT. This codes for CASSEQISTDTQYF.

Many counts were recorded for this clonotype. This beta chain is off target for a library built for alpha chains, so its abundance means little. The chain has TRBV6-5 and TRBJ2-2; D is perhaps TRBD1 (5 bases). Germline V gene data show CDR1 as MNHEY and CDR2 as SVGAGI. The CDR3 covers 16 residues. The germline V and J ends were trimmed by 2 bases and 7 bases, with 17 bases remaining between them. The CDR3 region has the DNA TGTGCCAGCAGTTACCAAACAGGTTTCCTGAGCGGGGAGCTGTTTTTT. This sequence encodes CASSYQTGFLSGELFF.

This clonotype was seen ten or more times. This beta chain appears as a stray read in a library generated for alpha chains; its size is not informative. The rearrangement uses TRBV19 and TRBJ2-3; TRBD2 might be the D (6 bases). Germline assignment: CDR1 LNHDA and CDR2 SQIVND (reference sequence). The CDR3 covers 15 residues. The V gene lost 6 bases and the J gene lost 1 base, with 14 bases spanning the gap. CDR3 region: CASSDAGKGTDTQYF. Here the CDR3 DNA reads TGTGCCAGTAGCGATGCGGGGAAGGGCACAGATACGCAGTATTTT. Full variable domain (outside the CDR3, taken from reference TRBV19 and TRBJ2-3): DGGITQSPKYLFRKEGQNVTLSCEQNLNHDAMYWYRQDPGQGLRLIYYSQIVNDFQKGDIAEGYSVSREKKESFPLTVTSAQKNPTAFYLCASSDAGKGTDTQYFGPGTRLTVL.

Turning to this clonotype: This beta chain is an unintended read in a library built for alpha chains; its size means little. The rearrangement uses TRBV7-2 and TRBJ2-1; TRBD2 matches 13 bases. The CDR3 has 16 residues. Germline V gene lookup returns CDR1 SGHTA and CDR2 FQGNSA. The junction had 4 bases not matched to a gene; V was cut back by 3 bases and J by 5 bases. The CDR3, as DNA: TGTGCCAGCAGCTTCGCCGGGACTAGCGGGAACAATGAGCAGTTCTTC. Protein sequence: CASSFAGTSGNNEQFF.

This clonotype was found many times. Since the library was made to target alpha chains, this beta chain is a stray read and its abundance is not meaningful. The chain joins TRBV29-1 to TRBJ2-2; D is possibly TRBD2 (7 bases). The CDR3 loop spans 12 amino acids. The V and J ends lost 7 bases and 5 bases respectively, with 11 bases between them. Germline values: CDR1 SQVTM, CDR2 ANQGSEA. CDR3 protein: CSGRGPTGELFF. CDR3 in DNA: TGCAGCGGGCGGGGGCCAACCGGGGAGCTGTTTTTT.

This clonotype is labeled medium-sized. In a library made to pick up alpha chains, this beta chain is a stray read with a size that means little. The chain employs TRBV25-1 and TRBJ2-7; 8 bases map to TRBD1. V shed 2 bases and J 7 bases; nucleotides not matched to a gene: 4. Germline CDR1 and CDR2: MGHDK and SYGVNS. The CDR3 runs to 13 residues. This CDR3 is CASSEMTGEEQYF. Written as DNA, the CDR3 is TGTGCCAGCAGTGAAATGACAGGGGAAGAGCAGTACTTC.

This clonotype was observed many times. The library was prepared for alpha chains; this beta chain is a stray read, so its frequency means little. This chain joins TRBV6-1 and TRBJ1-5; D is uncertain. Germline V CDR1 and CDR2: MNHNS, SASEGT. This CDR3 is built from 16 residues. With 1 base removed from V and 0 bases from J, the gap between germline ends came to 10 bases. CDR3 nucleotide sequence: TGTGCCAGCAGTGAAGAGACACCTTATAGCAATCAGCCCCAGCATTTT. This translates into CASSEETPYSNQPQHF.

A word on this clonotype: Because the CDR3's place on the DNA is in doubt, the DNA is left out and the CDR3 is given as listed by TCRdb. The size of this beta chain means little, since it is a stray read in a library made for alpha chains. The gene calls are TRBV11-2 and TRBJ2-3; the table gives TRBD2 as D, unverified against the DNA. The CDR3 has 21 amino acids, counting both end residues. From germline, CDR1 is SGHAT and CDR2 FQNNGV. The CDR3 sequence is CASSFYICSARIAGGTDTQYF.

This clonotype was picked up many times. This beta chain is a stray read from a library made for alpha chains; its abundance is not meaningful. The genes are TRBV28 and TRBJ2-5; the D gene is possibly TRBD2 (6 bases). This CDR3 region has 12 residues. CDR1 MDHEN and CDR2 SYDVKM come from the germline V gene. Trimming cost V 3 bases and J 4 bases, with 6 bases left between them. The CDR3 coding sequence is TGTGCCAGCAGTTTGGAGGGAGAGACCCAGTACTTC. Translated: CASSLEGETQYF.

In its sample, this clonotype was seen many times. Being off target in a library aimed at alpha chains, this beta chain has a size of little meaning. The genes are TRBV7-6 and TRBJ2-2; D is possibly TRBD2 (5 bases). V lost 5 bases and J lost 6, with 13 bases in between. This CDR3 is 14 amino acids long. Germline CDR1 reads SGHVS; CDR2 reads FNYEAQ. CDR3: CASSKTIEAGELFF. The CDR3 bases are TGTGCCAGCAGCAAGACTATTGAGGCCGGGGAGCTGTTTTTT.

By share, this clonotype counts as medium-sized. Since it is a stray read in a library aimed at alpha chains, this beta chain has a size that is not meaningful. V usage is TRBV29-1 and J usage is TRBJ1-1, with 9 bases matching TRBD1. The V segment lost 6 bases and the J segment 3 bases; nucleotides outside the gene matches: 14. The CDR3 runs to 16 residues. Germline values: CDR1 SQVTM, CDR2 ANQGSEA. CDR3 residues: CSVANRLGQGHTEAFF. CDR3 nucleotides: TGCAGCGTCGCCAATCGCCTGGGACAGGGTCACACTGAAGCTTTCTTT.

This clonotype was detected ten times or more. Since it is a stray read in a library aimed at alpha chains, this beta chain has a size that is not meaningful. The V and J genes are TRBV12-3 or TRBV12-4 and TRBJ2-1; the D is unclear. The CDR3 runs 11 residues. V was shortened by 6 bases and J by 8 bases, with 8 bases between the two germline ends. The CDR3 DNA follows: TGTGCCAGCAGCTATCAGGATGAGCAGTTCTTC. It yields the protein CASSYQDEQFF.

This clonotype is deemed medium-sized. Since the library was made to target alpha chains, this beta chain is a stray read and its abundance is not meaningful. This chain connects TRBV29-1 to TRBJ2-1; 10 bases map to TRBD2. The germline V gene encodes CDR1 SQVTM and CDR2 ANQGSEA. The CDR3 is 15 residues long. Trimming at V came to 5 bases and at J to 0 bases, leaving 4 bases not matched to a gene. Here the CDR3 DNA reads TGCAGCGTTTCTAGCGGGAGTTCCTCCTACAATGAGCAGTTCTTC. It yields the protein CSVSSGSSSYNEQFF.

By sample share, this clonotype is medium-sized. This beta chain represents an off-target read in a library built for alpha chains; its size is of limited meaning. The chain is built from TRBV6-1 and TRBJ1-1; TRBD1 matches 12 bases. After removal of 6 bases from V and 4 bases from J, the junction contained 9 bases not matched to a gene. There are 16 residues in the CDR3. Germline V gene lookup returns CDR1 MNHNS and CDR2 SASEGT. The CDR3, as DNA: TGTGCCAGCAGGCCGCCGGGACAGGGGGCGAGCACTGAAGCTTTCTTT. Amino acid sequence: CASRPPGQGASTEAFF.

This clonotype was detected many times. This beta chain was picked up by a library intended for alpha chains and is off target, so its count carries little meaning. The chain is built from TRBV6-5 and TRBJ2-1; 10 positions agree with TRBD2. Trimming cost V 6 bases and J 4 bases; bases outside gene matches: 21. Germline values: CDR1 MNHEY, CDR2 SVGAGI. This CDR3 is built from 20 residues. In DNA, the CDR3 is TGTGCCAGCAGCCACGAGGGTGGTAGCGGGAGGACAAGGGGGTACAATGAGCAGTTCTTC. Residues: CASSHEGGSGRTRGYNEQFF.

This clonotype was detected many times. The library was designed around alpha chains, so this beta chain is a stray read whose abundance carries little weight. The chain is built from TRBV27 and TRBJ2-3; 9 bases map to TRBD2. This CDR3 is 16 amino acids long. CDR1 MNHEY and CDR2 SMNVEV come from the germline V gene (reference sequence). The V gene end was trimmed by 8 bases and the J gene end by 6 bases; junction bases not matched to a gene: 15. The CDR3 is CASRQGLAGLVDTQYF. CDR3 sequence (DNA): TGTGCCAGCCGCCAGGGGCTAGCGGGGCTGGTGGATACGCAGTATTTT.